These T cell receptor beta chains were read from a single sample in a study of response to subunit inactivated influenza vaccine. TCRdb analysed the RT-PCR reads with MiXCR anew, one entry per CDR3 protein. Of approximately 570,000 distinct CDR3 sequences listed, under 9% were seen once; the top ten hold approximately 12%. The sequenced sample was PBMCs from blood, obtained approximately 25 months after vaccination. Receptor source: a man aged 50-75 years who received an inactivated influenza vaccine. The CDR3 runs from the conserved cysteine through the conserved F or W. D genes are given only for firm matches. Size is stated for part of the rows, as once, few or many counts, or as a class when the clone is expanded.

v_call	clone_size	j_call	d_call	cdr3_aa	cdr3_nt
TRBV28	NA	TRBJ2-5	TRBD1	CASRLGQGRETQYF	TGTGCCAGCAGACTGGGACAGGGAAGAGAGACCCAGTACTTC
TRBV4-2	many	TRBJ1-2	TRBD1	CASSQDPRDRVNGYTF	TGTGCCAGCAGCCAAGATCCCCGGGACAGGGTGAACGGCTACACCTTC
TRBV28	many	TRBJ2-1	NA	CASSLLGGLTGQFF	TGTGCCAGCAGTTTATTGGGGGGGTTGACAGGTCAGTTCTTC
TRBV5-1	NA	TRBJ1-6	TRBD1	CASTIGTGVNNSPLHF	TGCGCCAGCACCATAGGGACAGGGGTAAATAATTCACCCCTCCACTTT
TRBV29-1	many	TRBJ2-5	NA	CSVTIGETQYF	TGCAGCGTTACAATAGGGGAGACCCAGTACTTC
TRBV20-1	NA	TRBJ1-2	TRBD1	CSARGTEPNYGYTF	TGCAGTGCTAGGGGGACAGAACCAAACTATGGCTACACCTTC
TRBV4-2	NA	TRBJ2-5	NA	CASSQGLGAAETQYF	TGTGCCAGCAGCCAAGGCCTGGGGGCGGCGGAGACCCAGTACTTC
TRBV20-1	many	TRBJ2-5	NA	CSANIQGQETQYF	TGCAGTGCGAACATACAGGGACAAGAGACCCAGTACTTC
TRBV20-1	few	TRBJ1-5	TRBD1	CSARDFQTGIGGPQHF	TGCAGTGCTAGAGACTTTCAGACAGGGATTGGGGGGCCCCAGCATTTT
TRBV7-9	few	TRBJ1-1	NA	CASSLGPQGYTEAFF	TGTGCCAGCAGCTTAGGCCCACAGGGTTACACTGAAGCTTTCTTT
TRBV5-1	NA	TRBJ1-4	TRBD1	CASAPGDSINEKLFF	TGCGCCAGCGCCCCGGGGGACAGCATTAATGAAAAACTGTTTTTT
TRBV3-1	many	TRBJ2-7	NA	CASSRRPRSYEQYF	TGTGCCAGCAGCCGCCGCCCCCGTTCCTACGAGCAGTACTTC
TRBV29-1	NA	TRBJ2-7	NA	CSAIHGSYEQYF	TGCAGCGCCATTCACGGGTCCTACGAGCAGTACTTC
TRBV6-2/TRBV6-3	NA	TRBJ2-1	TRBD2	CASSPGLAGLREQFF	TGTGCCAGCAGTCCCGGACTAGCGGGGCTCCGGGAGCAGTTCTTC
TRBV29-1	NA	TRBJ1-6	NA	CSAGLGRNSPLHF	TGCAGCGCCGGGTTAGGGAGAAATTCACCCCTCCACTTT
TRBV24-1	few	TRBJ2-3	NA	CATSDSTDYLADTQYF	TGTGCCACCAGTGATTCCACGGACTACCTGGCAGATACGCAGTATTTT
TRBV13	many	TRBJ2-1	NA	CASSLSGLPNEQFF	TGTGCCAGCAGCTTATCAGGACTCCCCAATGAGCAGTTCTTC
TRBV15	few	TRBJ2-4	TRBD2	CATSRDRTSGGKNIQYF	TGTGCCACCAGCAGAGATCGGACTAGCGGGGGCAAAAACATTCAGTACTTC
TRBV7-6	many	TRBJ2-1	TRBD1	CASSLPGGYNEQFF	TGTGCCAGCAGCTTACCAGGGGGCTACAATGAGCAGTTCTTC
TRBV2	many	TRBJ2-7	NA	CASLKLHYEQYF	TGTGCCAGCTTAAAACTTCACTACGAGCAGTACTTC